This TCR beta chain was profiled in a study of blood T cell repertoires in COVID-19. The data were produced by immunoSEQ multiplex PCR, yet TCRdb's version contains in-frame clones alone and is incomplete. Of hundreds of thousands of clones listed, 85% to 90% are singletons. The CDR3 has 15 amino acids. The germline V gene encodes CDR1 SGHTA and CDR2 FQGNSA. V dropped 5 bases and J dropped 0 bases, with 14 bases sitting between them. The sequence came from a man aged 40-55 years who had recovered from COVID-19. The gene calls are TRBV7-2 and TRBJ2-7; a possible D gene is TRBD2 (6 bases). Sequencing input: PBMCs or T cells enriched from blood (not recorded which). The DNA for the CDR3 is TGTGCCAGCAGCGCGGGTGGGGGGAGCTCCTACGAGCAGTACTTC. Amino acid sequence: CASSAGGGSSYEQYF. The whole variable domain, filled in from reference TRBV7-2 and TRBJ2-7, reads GAGVSQSPSNKVTEKGKDVELRCDPISGHTALYWYRQSLGQGLEFLIYFQGNSAPDKSGLPSDRFSAERTGGSVSTLTIQRTQQEDSAVYLCASSAGGGSSYEQYFGPGTRLTVT.